Described below is a single T cell receptor beta chain sequence and its context. The data originate from a study of cytomegalovirus exposure and HLA in healthy donors. The junction had 7 bases not matched to a gene; V was cut back by 3 bases and J by 8 bases. The CDR3 length is 14 residues. Germline loops: CDR1 SGHDT, CDR2 YYEEEE. A multiplex PCR was run with 60 Vbeta primers and 13 Jbeta primers. Clones were read by immunoSEQ multiplex PCR, and TCRdb kept only the in-frame ones, dropping some. The sample consists of over 90,000 clones, about three quarters of them appearing once. The sample comprised PBMCs. This clonotype originated in a middle-aged man in good health and CMV-seronegative. The chain joins TRBV5-6 to TRBJ1-2, with 10 nucleotides matching TRBD1. For the CDR3, the DNA is TGTGCCAGCAGCTGGGACAGGGGTTGGGTCGGCTACACCTTC. It yields the protein CASSWDRGWVGYTF.